A single T cell receptor beta chain is shown here with its context. This sample is drawn from a study of blood T cell repertoires in COVID-19. Here immunoSEQ multiplex PCR was the method, and the copy in TCRdb shows in-frame clones only, minus some. In the table there are 350,000 to 550,000 clones, roughly 90% of which are singletons. CDR3 length: 14 residues. Trimming removed 5 bases from V and 6 bases from J, with 17 bases in between. The germline V gene encodes CDR1 SGHRS and CDR2 YFSETQ. The receptor's source is a woman under 40 with acute or convalescent COVID-19. The rearrangement joins TRBV5-1 to TRBJ1-2, with TRBD1 as a possible D gene (6 bases). The sample consisted of peripheral blood. The CDR3 region is CASRGGAVLDGYTF. As DNA, the CDR3 is TGCGCCAGCAGAGGGGGGGCCGTCTTGGATGGCTACACCTTC.